This T cell receptor (beta chain) was obtained from a study of persistence of HIV-infected CD4 T cells. This was the immunoSEQ version 4 assay in survey mode. Generated by immunoSEQ multiplex PCR, the TCRdb table keeps only in-frame clones and is missing some. The sample has more than 30,000 clones, about four fifths seen once. Stimulation used 10 ug/mL lysate from CMV-infected fibroblasts. Memory cells lacking CD40L and CD69 with high CD45RO were sorted. PBMCs were depleted of CD8+ T cells before stimulation. This clone was seen only a few times. The antigen remains undetermined. The CDR3 covers 13 residues. Germline V gene sequence: CDR1 SGHVS, CDR2 FQNEAQ. V lost 4 bases, J lost 2 bases, and 5 bases lay in between.

The TCR comes from an adult woman with HIV who was CMV-seropositive. The V gene is TRBV7-8, the J gene TRBJ2-2; the D is unclear. This specimen was CD4+ T cells sorted from PBMCs after roughly 17-hour stimulation, taken from a patient who received antiretroviral therapy. CDR3 sequence reads: CASSYINTGELFF. In nucleotides, the CDR3 is TGTGCCAGCAGCTACATCAACACCGGGGAGCTGTTTTTT.